This T cell receptor beta chain was observed in a study of blood T cell repertoires in COVID-19. In the authors' methods: Amplification of reference gene primers provided the estimated nucleated cell counts. Repertoires were generated with immunoSEQ multiplex PCR, while TCRdb's copy carries only in-frame clones and drops some. From that table come the V and J calls and clone size; the DNA was used to work out D and trimming. The sample gives about 150,000 clones, 84% of which show up once; 5% to 7% is in the top ten. The CDR3 contains 13 residues. V was clipped by 5 bases and J by 1 base, with 8 bases between them. Germline CDR1 reads SGHRS; CDR2 reads YFSETQ.

Sequenced sample: PBMCs or T cells enriched from blood (not recorded which). The receptor was derived from a woman aged 50 to 60 who had been exposed to COVID-19. This chain links TRBV5-1 with TRBJ2-3; D uncertain. This CDR3 is CASRSARTDTQYF. The CDR3 DNA is TGCGCCAGCAGGTCTGCGCGCACAGATACGCAGTATTTT.